One T cell receptor (beta chain) is described in this entry. The target antigen is unknown. The sample belongs to a study of CD8 T cells in ankylosing spondylitis. This CDR3 has 20 residues. With V trimmed by 3 bases and J by 3 bases, 12 bases remained unmatched. Germline lookup yields CDR1 SGDLS and CDR2 YYNGEE. Study findings and constraints: Disease-linked clones were CD8+ and relatively rare in peripheral blood. Matched synovial fluid from ankylosing spondylitis patients was reported to be enriched for disease-linked clones. A TCR beta motif of about eight highly homologous variants seemed to mark ankylosing spondylitis blood.

Construction of TCR beta libraries was performed using quantitative 5'-RACE with molecular barcodes. TCRdb re-derived calls from the 5' RACE reads in MiXCR, one entry per CDR3 protein. The profile shows 75,000 to 95,000 distinct CDR3 sequences, about 9% of them singletons. Sequencing was carried out using blood, either unsorted or a sorted T cell fraction (not recorded which). This receptor was obtained from a male donor with ankylosing spondylitis. The chain couples TRBV9 to TRBJ2-1, with 16 bases fitting TRBD2. Here the CDR3 reads CASSEPGLAGGEGIYNEQFF. The CDR3 bases are TGTGCCAGCAGCGAACCGGGACTAGCGGGGGGGGAAGGGATCTACAATGAGCAGTTCTTC.